The 8 T cell receptor beta chains presented below share a single source sample, sequenced in a study of cytomegalovirus exposure and HLA in healthy donors. The protocol was immunoSEQ multiplex PCR, while the TCRdb copy is restricted to in-frame clones and leaves out a portion. The sample carries around 150,000 clones, approximately 89% recorded once. The sample taken for sequencing was PBMCs. These receptors were obtained from a woman between 18 and 29 years old in good health and CMV-seropositive.

This chain joins TRBV5-4 and TRBJ2-3; TRBD2 aligns across 9 bases. CDR3 length: 14 residues. The V segment lost 0 bases and the J segment 5 bases; nucleotides outside the gene matches: 1. Germline CDR1 and CDR2: SGHNT and YYREEE (reference sequence). CDR3 region: CASSLGTSVDTQYF. DNA for the CDR3: TGTGCCAGCAGCTTGGGGACTAGCGTAGATACGCAGTATTTT.

J is TRBJ1-3 and V is TRBV4-3; the D gene is possibly TRBD1 (5 bases). Germline loops: CDR1 LGHNA, CDR2 YSLEER. Trimming pared 3 bases from V and 4 bases from J, leaving 16 bases between. This CDR3 has 16 amino acids. CDR3 nucleotides: TGCGCCAGCAGCCACGCGCAGGGCCCTCGGGGAAACACCATATATTTT. It yields the protein CASSHAQGPRGNTIYF.

The V gene is TRBV5-4, the J gene TRBJ2-5; 10 nucleotides match TRBD1. The CDR3 spans 14 residues. V was clipped by 4 bases and J by 3 bases; unmatched bases: 3. The V gene's germline CDR1 is SGHNT and CDR2 YYREEE (reference sequence). Written as DNA, the CDR3 is TGTGCCAGCAGCGAGACAGGGGGCGAAGAGACCCAGTACTTC. Its protein product is CASSETGGEETQYF.

With respect to this clone: At the DNA level, this CDR3 is encoded by other sequences in the same sample as well. This chain joins TRBV2 and TRBJ1-1; a weak D match, TRBD1 (5 bases). The V end was cut by 1 base, the J end by 5 bases, with 11 bases between. CDR3 size: 14 residues. CDR1 and CDR2 from the germline V gene are SNHLY and FYNNEI. The CDR3 coding sequence is TGTGCCAGCAGTGAAGGGGGGGGGAGAACTGAAGCTTTCTTT. Its protein product is CASSEGGGRTEAFF.

V and J are TRBV11-2 and TRBJ2-5; D gene unclear. The CDR3 length is 16 residues. CDR1 and CDR2 from the germline V gene are SGHAT and FQNNGV. V lost 2 bases and J 4 bases, leaving 17 bases between the germline ends. The DNA of the CDR3 is TGTGCCAGCAGCTTATATCGGCCCGGATCGGGAGAGACCCAGTACTTC. This codes for CASSLYRPGSGETQYF.

The genes are TRBV28 and TRBJ2-5; TRBD1 agrees at 8 bases. V was pared by 7 bases and J by 3 bases, with 7 bases of the junction left unmatched. Germline-derived CDR1 and CDR2 are MDHEN and SYDVKM. The CDR3 covers 14 residues. CDR3 bases: TGTGCCAGCATAGAACCAGGGGGCGAAGAGACCCAGTACTTC. Translating it yields CASIEPGGEETQYF.

This clone was seen more than once but under ten times. The CDR3 sequence: CASSHPRHNNEQFF. CDR3 nucleotide sequence: TGTGCCAGCAGTCACCCTCGACACAACAATGAGCAGTTCTTC. The gene calls are TRBV11-3 and TRBJ2-1; D gene unclear. Germline V gives CDR1 SGHNT, CDR2 YENEEA. V lost 6 bases to trimming and J lost 5 bases, with 14 bases between them. The CDR3 spans 14 residues. The entire variable domain, with the rest obtained from reference TRBV11-3 and TRBJ2-1, is as follows: EAGVVQSPRYKIIEKKQPVAFWCNPISGHNTLYWYLQNLGQGPELLIRYENEEAVDDSQLPKDRFSAERLKGVDSTLKIQPAELGDSAVYLCASSHPRHNNEQFFGPGTRLTVL.

The chain couples TRBV15 to TRBJ1-5; D is perhaps TRBD1 (6 bases). The germline V gene has CDR1 LNHNV and CDR2 YYDKDF (reference sequence). The CDR3 consists of 14 residues. With 3 bases removed from V and 4 bases from J, the gap between germline ends came to 10 bases. The DNA for the CDR3 is TGTGCCACCAGCAGCCGTACAGGGAATCAGCCCCAGCATTTT. Protein sequence: CATSSRTGNQPQHF.